This T cell receptor (beta chain) was sequenced for a study of shared clonotypes between healthy human individuals. Study context: Those who served as donors were a couple of women and three men between the ages of 18 and 49. Study-level results: Only blood was sampled; tissue repertoires likely differ. Expectations were that clonotype sharing among donors would be affected by sequencing depth.

The CDR3 sequence is 15 residues long. The V end was cut by 4 bases, the J end by 6 bases, with 19 bases between. Per germline, CDR1 SNHLY and CDR2 FYNNEI. With regard to this clone: Its antigen is currently unknown.

The table came from immunoSEQ multiplex PCR; TCRdb's copy has only in-frame clones and leaves some out. This repertoire shows approximately 460,000 clones, roughly four fifths found once; its top ten account for around 12%. This rearrangement joins TRBV2 to TRBJ2-7; TRBD1 is a possible D gene (5 bases). The TCR originated in a woman aged 40 to 50 in good health. Some clones in this sample may be carry-over from other donors' samples. The specimen sequenced was PBMCs. The CDR3 loop reads CASSVSGQGSIEQYF. DNA for the CDR3: TGTGCCAGCAGTGTGTCTGGGCAGGGTTCTATCGAGCAGTACTTC.